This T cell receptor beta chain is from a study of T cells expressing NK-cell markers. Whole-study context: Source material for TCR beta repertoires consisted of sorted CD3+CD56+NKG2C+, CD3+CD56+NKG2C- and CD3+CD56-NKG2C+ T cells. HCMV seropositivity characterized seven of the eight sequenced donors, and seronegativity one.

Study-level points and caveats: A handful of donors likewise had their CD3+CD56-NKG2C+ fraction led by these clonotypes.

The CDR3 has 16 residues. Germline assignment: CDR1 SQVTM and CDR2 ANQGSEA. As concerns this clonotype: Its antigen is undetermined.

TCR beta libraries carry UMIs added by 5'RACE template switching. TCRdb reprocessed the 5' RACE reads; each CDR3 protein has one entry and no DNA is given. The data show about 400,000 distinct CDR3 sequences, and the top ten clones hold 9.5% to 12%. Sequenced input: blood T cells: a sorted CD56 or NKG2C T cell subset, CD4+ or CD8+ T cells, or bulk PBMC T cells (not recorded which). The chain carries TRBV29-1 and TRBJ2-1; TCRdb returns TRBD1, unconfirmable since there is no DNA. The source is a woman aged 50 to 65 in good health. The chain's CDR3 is CSVTEPTGGAYNEQFF.